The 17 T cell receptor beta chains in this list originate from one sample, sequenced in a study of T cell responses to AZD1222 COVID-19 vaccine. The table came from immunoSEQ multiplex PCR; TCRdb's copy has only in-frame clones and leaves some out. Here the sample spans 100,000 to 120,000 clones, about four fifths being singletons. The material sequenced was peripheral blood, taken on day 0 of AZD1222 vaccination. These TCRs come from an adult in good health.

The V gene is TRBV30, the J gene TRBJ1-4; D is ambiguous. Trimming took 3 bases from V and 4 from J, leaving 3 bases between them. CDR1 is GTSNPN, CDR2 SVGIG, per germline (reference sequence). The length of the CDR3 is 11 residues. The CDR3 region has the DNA TGTGCCTGGAGGCGTAATGAAAAACTGTTTTTT. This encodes CAWRRNEKLFF.

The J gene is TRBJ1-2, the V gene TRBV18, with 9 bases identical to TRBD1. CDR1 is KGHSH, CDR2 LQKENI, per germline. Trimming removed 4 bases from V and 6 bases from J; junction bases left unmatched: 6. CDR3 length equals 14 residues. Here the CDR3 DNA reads TGTGCCAGCTCACTTTTGTGGACAGGGGATGGCTACACCTTC. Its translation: CASSLLWTGDGYTF.

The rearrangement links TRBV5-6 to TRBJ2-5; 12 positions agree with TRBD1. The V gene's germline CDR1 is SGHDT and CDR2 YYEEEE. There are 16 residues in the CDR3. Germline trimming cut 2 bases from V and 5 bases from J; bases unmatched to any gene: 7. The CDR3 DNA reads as TGTGCCAGCAGCTTCGCCGGGACAGGGGGCGCGGAGACCCAGTACTTC. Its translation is CASSFAGTGGAETQYF.

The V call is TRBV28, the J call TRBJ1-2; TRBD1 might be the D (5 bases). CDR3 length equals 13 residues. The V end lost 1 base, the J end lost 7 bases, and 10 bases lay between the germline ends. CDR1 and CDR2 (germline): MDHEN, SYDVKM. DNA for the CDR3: TGTGCCAGCAGTTTATTTACAAGGGGTGGCTACACCTTC. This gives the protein CASSLFTRGGYTF.

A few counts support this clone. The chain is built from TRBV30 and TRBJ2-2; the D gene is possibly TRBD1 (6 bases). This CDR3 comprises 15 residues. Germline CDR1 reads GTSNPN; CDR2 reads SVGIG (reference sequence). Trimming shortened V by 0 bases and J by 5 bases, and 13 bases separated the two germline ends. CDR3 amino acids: CAWSVSVRGTGELFF. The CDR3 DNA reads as TGTGCCTGGAGTGTATCGGTCAGGGGTACCGGGGAGCTGTTTTTT.

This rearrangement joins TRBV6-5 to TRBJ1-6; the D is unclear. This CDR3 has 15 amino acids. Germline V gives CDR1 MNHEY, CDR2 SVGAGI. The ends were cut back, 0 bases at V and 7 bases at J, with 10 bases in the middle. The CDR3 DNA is TGTGCCAGCAGTTACTCGATGGTATTAAATTCACCCCTCCACTTT. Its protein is CASSYSMVLNSPLHF.

The CDR3 DNA reads TGCAGTGCTAAGGCGGGATATGAGCAGTTCTTC. Translating it yields CSAKAGYEQFF. The J gene is TRBJ2-1, the V gene TRBV20-1; possibly TRBD2 for D (6 bases). This CDR3 has 11 residues. Trimming left V 4 bases short and J 8 bases short, with 9 bases between. CDR1 is DFQATT, CDR2 SNEGSKA, per germline (reference sequence).

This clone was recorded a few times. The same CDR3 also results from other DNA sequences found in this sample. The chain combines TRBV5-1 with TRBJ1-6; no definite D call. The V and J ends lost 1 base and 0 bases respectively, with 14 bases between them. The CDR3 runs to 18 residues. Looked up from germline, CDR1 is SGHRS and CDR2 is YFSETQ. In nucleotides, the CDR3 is TGCGCCAGCAGCTTGTCGTCCGTGAAGAGCTCCTATAATTCACCCCTCCACTTT. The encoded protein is CASSLSSVKSSYNSPLHF. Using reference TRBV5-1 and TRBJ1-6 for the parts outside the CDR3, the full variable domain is KAGVTQTPRYLIKTRGQQVTLSCSPISGHRSVSWYQQTPGQGLQFLFEYFSETQRNKGNFPGRFSGRQFSNSRSEMNVSTLELGDSALYLCASSLSSVKSSYNSPLHFGNGTRLTVT.

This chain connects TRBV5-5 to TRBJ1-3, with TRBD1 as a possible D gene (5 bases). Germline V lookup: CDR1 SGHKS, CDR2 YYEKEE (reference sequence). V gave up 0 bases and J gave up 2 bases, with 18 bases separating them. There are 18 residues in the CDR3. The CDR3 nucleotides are TGTGCCAGCAGCTTGGGAGTCGGGCAGGGACTAGCTGGAAACACCATATATTTT. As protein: CASSLGVGQGLAGNTIYF. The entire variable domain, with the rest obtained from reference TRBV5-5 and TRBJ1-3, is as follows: DAGVTQSPTHLIKTRGQQVTLRCSPISGHKSVSWYQQVLGQGPQFIFQYYEKEERGRGNFPDRFSARQFPNYSSELNVNALLLGDSALYLCASSLGVGQGLAGNTIYFGEGSWLTVV.

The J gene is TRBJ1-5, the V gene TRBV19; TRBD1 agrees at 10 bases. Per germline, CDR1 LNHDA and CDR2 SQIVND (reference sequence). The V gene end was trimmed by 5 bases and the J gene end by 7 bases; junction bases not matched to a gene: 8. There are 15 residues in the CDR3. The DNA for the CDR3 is TGTGCCAGTAGTTTGACAGGGGGCTGGGGCCAGCCCCAGCATTTT. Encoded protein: CASSLTGGWGQPQHF.

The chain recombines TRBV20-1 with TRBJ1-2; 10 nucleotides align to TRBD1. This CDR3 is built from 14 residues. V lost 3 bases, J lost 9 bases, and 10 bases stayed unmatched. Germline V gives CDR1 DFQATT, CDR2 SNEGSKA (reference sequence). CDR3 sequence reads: CSASTSGGQGSYTF. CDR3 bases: TGCAGTGCTAGTACGTCCGGGGGACAGGGGAGCTACACCTTC.

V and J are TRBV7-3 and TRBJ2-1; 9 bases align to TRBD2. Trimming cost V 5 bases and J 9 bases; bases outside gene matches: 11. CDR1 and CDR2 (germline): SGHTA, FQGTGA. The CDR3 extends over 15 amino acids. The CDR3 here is CASSLNSGGIGEQFF. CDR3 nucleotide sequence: TGTGCCAGCAGCCTTAACAGCGGGGGGATCGGTGAGCAGTTCTTC.

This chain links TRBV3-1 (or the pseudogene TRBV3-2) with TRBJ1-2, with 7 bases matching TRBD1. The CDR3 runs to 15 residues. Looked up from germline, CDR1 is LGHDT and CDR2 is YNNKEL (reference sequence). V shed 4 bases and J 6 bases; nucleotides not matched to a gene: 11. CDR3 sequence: CASSRRTGRGDGYTF. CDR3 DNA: TGTGCCAGCAGCCGCAGGACAGGACGAGGAGATGGCTACACCTTC.

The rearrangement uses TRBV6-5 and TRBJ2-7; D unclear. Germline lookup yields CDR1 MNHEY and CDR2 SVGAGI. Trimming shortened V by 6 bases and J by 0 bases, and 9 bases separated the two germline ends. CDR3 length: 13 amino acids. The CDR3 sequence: CASSLKPSYEQYF. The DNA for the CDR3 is TGTGCCAGCAGCCTAAAGCCCTCCTACGAGCAGTACTTC.

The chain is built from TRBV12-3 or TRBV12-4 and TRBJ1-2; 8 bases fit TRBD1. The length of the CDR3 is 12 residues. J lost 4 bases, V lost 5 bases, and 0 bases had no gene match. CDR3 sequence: CASSGQGYGYTF. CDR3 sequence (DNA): TGTGCCAGCAGTGGACAGGGCTATGGCTACACCTTC.

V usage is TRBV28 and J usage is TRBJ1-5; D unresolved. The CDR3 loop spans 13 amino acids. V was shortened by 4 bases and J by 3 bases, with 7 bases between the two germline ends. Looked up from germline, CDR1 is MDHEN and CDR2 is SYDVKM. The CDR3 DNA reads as TGTGCCAGCAGTTCTTTCACCAATCAGCCCCAGCATTTT. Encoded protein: CASSSFTNQPQHF.

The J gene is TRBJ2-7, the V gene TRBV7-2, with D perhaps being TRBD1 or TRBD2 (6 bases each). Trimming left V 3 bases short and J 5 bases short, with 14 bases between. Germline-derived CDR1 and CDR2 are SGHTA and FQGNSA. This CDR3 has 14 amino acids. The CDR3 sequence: CASSLRGAGDEQYF. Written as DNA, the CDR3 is TGTGCCAGCAGCTTGAGGGGGGCTGGGGACGAGCAGTACTTC.